This T cell receptor beta chain was observed in a study of regulatory T cells in long-lasting Graves disease. Investigators prepared the TCR beta libraries by applying iRepertoire HTBI primers and Arm-PCR of CDR3 regions. TCRdb reprocessed the multiplex PCR reads with MiXCR, giving one entry per CDR3 protein. The repertoire consists of around 510,000 distinct CDR3 sequences, with about a fifth occurring once and the leading ten covering over 7.5%. The time point was: persistent/refractory GD, antithyroid drugs over 5 years with positive TRAb. Preparation of the TCR library used RNA extracted from PBMCs. The CDR3 runs to 12 residues. Germline assignment: CDR1 MNHNS and CDR2 SASEGT. V was cut by 7 bases and J by 6 bases, with 12 bases left in between.

The source is a female donor with Graves disease. The chain has TRBV6-1 and TRBJ1-1, with D perhaps TRBD1 (5 bases). Here the sequenced sample was peripheral blood mononuclear cells (PBMCs), taken when the disease was refractory, from a patient treated with antithyroid drugs. This chain's CDR3 is CASTPGGSEAFF. CDR3 DNA sequence: TGTGCCAGCACACCGGGGGGATCTGAAGCTTTCTTT.